This T cell receptor (beta chain) came from a study of neurological immune-mediated disorders. Findings of the study overall: Multiple sclerosis, the disease with the least TCR clonal expansion, fell below healthy controls, whereas HTLV-1-associated myelopathy showed the most.

The cDNA came from 5'RACE with 10-nucleotide random UMIs. Via MiXCR, TCRdb re-called the 5' RACE reads, giving one row per CDR3 protein. This table holds fewer than 50,000 distinct CDR3 sequences, 2% to 2.5% found once. This clonotype was seen ten or more times. The antigen remains undetermined. Source material: PBMCs. The TCR originated in a man aged 30 to 45 with multiple sclerosis.

The CDR3 DNA sequence: TGCGCCAGCAGCCAAGTTCGGGGGCAAGGGGAGACCCAGTACTTC. As protein: CASSQVRGQGETQYF. The V and J genes are TRBV4-3 and TRBJ2-5; D may match TRBD1 or TRBD2 (6 bases each). V was clipped by 1 base and J by 5 bases, with 14 bases between them. Germline CDR1 is LGHNA and CDR2 is YSLEER. The CDR3 runs to 15 residues.